The text below deals with one T cell receptor beta chain. Profiled with immunoSEQ multiplex PCR; TCRdb holds only in-frame clones, not every one. Among about 330,000 clones listed, approximately 89% were seen once. Trimming stripped 1 base from V and 6 bases from J, with 19 bases between. The CDR3 loop spans 16 amino acids. Germline lookup yields CDR1 SGHTS and CDR2 YDEGEE. Recruitment covered under 25 US areas and drew participants whose ages spanned about 18 to 100 years. Symptom resolution, clearance, or two negative PCRs marked the recovered donors of Cohort 3. This record comes from a study of blood T cell repertoires in COVID-19. Looking at the study overall: Italy, Spain and the United States were the sources of the convalescent and acute COVID-19 samples.

The sequence was obtained from a young man who had recovered from COVID-19. This chain links TRBV5-8 with TRBJ1-2; no clear D gene. Material for sequencing was PBMCs or T cells enriched from blood (not recorded which). CDR3 sequence: CASSLSGGGPEDGYTF. The CDR3 bases are TGTGCCAGCAGCTTGAGCGGCGGAGGCCCGGAAGATGGCTACACCTTC.